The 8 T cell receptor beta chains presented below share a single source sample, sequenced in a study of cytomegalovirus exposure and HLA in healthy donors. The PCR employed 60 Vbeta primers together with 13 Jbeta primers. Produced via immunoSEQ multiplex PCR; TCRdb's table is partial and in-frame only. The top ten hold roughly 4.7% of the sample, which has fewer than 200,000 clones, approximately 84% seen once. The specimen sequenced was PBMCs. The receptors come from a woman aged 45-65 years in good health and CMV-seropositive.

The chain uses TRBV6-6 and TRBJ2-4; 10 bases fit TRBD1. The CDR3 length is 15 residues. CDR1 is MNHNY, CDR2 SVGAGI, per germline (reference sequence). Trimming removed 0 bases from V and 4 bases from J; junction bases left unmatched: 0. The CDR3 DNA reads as TGTGCCAGCAGTTACTCGGGACAGGGGAAAAACATTCAGTACTTC. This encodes CASSYSGQGKNIQYF.

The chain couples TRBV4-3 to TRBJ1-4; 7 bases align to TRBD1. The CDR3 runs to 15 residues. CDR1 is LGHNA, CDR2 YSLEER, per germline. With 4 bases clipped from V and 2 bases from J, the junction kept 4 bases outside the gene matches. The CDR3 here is CASSPDRVTNEKLFF. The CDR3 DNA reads TGCGCCAGCAGCCCCGACAGGGTGACTAATGAAAAACTGTTTTTT.

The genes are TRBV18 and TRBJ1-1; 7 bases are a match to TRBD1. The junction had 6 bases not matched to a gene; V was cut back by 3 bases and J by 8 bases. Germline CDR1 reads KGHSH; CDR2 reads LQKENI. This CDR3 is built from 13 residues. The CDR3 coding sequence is TGTGCCAGCTCACCGGACAGGAATCAAGAAGCTTTCTTT. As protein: CASSPDRNQEAFF.

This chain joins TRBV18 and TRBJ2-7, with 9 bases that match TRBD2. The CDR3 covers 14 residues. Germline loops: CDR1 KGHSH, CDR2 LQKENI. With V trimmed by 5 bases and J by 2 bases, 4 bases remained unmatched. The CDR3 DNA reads TGTGCCAGCTCAAACCTAGCGGGGCCCTACGAGCAGTACTTC. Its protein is CASSNLAGPYEQYF.

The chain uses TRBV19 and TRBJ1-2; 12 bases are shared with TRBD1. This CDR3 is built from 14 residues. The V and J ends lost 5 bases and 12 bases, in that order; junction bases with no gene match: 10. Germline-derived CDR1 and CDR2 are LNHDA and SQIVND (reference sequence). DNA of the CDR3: TGTGCCAGTAGTTCGTCCCGGGACAGGGGGCTTAACACCTTC. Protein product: CASSSSRDRGLNTF.

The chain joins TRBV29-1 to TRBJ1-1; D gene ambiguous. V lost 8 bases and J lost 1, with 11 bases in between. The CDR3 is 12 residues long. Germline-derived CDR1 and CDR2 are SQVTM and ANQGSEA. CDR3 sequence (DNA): TGCAGCCTTAGTCGCGGGAACACTGAAGCTTTCTTT. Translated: CSLSRGNTEAFF.

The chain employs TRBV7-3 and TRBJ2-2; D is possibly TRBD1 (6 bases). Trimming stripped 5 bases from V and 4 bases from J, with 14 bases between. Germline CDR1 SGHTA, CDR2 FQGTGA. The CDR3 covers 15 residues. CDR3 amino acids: CASSTTGLITGELFF. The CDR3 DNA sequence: TGTGCCAGCAGCACGACAGGTCTTATCACCGGGGAGCTGTTTTTT.

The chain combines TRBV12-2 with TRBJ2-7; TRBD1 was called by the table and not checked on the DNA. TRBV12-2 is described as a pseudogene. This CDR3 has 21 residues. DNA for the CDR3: TGTGCAAGTCGCCCGTTGCTTGGGGACGCCCCGACAGGGCGGTTTAGGTACGAGCAGTACTTC. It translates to CASRPLLGDAPTGRFRYEQYF.